These 3 T cell receptor beta chains were sequenced from one sample in a study of blood T cell repertoires in COVID-19 (dated by TCRdb to the early 2020s). The library was obtained by the immunoSEQ multiplex PCR assay. In TCRdb, the immuneACCESS table is reduced to in-frame sequences with V and J assigned. These tables do not hold every clone; where another copy was compared, an unresolved V gene accounts for under half, and the others remain unexplained. The sample includes 150,000 to 200,000 clones, with 76% observed a single time. Jointly, the top ten make up roughly a sixth of the sample. The sequencing input was PBMCs or T cells enriched from blood (not recorded which). All receptors derive from a woman in her forties or fifties with acute COVID-19.

The count of this clone is one. V usage is TRBV24-1 and J usage is TRBJ1-2, with 9 nucleotides matching TRBD1. Germline lookup yields CDR1 KGHDR and CDR2 SFDVKD. The trim removed 6 bases at V and 6 bases at J, leaving 7 bases unmatched. This CDR3 comprises 14 residues. The DNA of the CDR3 is TGTGCCACCAGTTACAGGGGGCGCGGGAATGGCTACACCTTC. Translated: CATSYRGRGNGYTF.

This chain links TRBV19 with TRBJ2-3, with 7 bases aligning to TRBD2. CDR3 size: 15 residues. V shed 8 bases, J shed 0 bases, and the junction held 8 bases outside the gene matches. From germline, CDR1 is LNHDA and CDR2 SQIVND (reference sequence). The CDR3 nucleotides are TGTGCCAGTGACCCTAGCGGACTTAGCACAGATACGCAGTATTTT. It translates to CASDPSGLSTDTQYF. Full variable domain (remainder filled in from reference TRBV19 and TRBJ2-3): DGGITQSPKYLFRKEGQNVTLSCEQNLNHDAMYWYRQDPGQGLRLIYYSQIVNDFQKGDIAEGYSVSREKKESFPLTVTSAQKNPTAFYLCASDPSGLSTDTQYFGPGTRLTVL.

The chain carries TRBV6-4 and TRBJ2-3; 10 nucleotides line up with TRBD1. The junction had 4 bases not matched to a gene; V was cut back by 5 bases and J by 5 bases. The CDR3 totals 14 residues. CDR1 and CDR2 (germline): MRHNA, SNTAGT. CDR3 protein: CASSRQGAGDTQYF. The CDR3 bases are TGTGCCAGCAGTAGACAGGGGGCAGGAGATACGCAGTATTTT.